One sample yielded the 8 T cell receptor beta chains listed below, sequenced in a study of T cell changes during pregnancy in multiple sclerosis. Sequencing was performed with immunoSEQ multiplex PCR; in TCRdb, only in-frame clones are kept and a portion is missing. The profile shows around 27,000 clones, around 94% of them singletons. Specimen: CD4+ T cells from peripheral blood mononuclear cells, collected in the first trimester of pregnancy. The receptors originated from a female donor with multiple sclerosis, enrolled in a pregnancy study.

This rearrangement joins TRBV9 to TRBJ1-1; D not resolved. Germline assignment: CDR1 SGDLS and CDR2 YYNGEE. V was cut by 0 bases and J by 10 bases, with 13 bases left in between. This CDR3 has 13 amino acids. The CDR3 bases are TGTGCCAGCAGCGTAGAGGTAACCGGCGGAGCTTTCTTT. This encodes CASSVEVTGGAFF.

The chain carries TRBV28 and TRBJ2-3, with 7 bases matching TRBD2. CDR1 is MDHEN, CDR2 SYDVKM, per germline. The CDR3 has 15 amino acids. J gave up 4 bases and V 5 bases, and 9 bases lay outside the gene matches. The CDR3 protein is CASSLTSVRADTQYF. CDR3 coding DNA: TGTGCCAGCAGTCTTACTAGCGTTAGGGCAGATACGCAGTATTTT.

The CDR3 DNA reads TGTGCCAGCAGTTTATCGTGGTCAGGGTTAGGGTCCCAGCATTTT. It yields the protein CASSLSWSGLGSQHF. The chain recombines TRBV27 with TRBJ1-5; TRBD1 might be the D (5 bases). Germline V gene lookup returns CDR1 MNHEY and CDR2 SMNVEV (reference sequence). CDR3 length: 15 residues. V lost 0 bases and J lost 11, with 17 bases in between.

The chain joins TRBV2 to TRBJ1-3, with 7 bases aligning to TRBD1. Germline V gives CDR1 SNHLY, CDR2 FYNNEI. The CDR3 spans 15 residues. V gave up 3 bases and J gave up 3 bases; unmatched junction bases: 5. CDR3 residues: CASSEETGLGNTIYF. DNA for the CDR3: TGTGCCAGCAGTGAGGAGACAGGGCTTGGAAACACCATATATTTT.

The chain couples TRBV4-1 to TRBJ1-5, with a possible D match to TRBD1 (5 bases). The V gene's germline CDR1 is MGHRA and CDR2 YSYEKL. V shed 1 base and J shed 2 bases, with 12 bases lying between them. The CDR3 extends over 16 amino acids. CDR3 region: CASSQAWVRGNQPQHF. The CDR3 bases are TGCGCCAGCAGCCAAGCGTGGGTCAGGGGCAATCAGCCCCAGCATTTT.

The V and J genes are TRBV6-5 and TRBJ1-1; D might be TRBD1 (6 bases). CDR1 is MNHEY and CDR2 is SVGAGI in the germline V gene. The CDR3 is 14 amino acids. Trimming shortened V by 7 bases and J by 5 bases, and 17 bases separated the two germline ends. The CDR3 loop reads CASNYDRLGTEAFF. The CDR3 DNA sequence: TGTGCCAGCAACTACGACAGGCTGGGGACTGAAGCTTTCTTT.

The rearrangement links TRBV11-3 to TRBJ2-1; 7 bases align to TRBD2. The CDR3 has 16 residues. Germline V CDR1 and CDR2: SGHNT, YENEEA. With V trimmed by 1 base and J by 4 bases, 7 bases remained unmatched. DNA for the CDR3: TGTGCCAGCAGCTTAGGGGGGGGGATACCATACAATGAGCAGTTCTTC. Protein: CASSLGGGIPYNEQFF.

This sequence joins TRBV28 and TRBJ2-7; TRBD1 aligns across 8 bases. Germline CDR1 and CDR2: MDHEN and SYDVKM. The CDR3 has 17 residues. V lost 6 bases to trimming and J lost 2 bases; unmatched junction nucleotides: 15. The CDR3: CASSVLSPGQDPYEQYF. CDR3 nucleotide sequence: TGTGCCAGCAGCGTTCTCTCGCCGGGACAGGACCCCTACGAGCAGTACTTC.